This is a list of T cell receptor beta chains from one sample in a study of cytomegalovirus exposure and HLA in healthy donors. Sequencing was performed with immunoSEQ multiplex PCR; in TCRdb, only in-frame clones are kept and a portion is missing. Among around 150,000 clones, less than 9.5% were seen once, and the ten largest hold roughly 1.9%. Sequencing used PBMCs. These TCRs come from a male donor in good health and CMV-seronegative. Each CDR3 is given with its conserved first and last residue. The D gene is left open where the match is weak. Part of the rows lack a size; the others show once, few, many or a class for expanded clones.

cdr3_nt	cdr3_aa	j_call	v_call	d_call	clone_size
TGTGCCAGCAGCCTACAGGGCACTGAAGCTTTCTTT	CASSLQGTEAFF	TRBJ1-1	TRBV2	.	few
TGTGCCAGTAGTGCGCAGGAGAACACTGAAGCTTTCTTT	CASSAQENTEAFF	TRBJ1-1	TRBV19	.	few
TGTGCCAGCAGCTTATGGCAGGGGTCTCCCCTGTACCAAGAGACCCAGTACTTC	CASSLWQGSPLYQETQYF	TRBJ2-5	TRBV5-4	.	few
TGTGCCAGCAGTGTGGGGCTAGAGACCCAGTACTTC	CASSVGLETQYF	TRBJ2-5	TRBV6-1	.	.
TGTGCCAGCAGCCCCCCCGTCGGTGAGCAGTTCTTC	CASSPPVGEQFF	TRBJ2-1	TRBV28	.	.
TGCAGCGTTACCGGGACAGTCCAAGAGACCCAGTACTTC	CSVTGTVQETQYF	TRBJ2-5	TRBV29-1	TRBD1	few
TGTGCCAGCAGCTCAACCGGGACAGATAAAGGGGAGACCCAGTACTTC	CASSSTGTDKGETQYF	TRBJ2-5	TRBV7-8	TRBD1	.
TGTGCCAGCAGCCCAGGAATGGTGCAGCCTCCGCAGTATTTT	CASSPGMVQPPQYF	TRBJ2-3	TRBV6-6	.	few
TGTGCCACCGACTGGGGACAGGTAGGCAATCAGCCCCAGCATTTT	CATDWGQVGNQPQHF	TRBJ1-5	TRBV6-1	TRBD1	few
TGTGCCAGCAGCCCAGCCGGGACAGGGGGCTTTTACGAGCAGTACTTC	CASSPAGTGGFYEQYF	TRBJ2-7	TRBV13	TRBD1	few
TGTGCCAGCAGCTTGGGAGGGCGGGGAGAGACCCAGTACTTC	CASSLGGRGETQYF	TRBJ2-5	TRBV5-4	.	few
TGTGCCAGCAGCCAGGAGAGGTCGGGGTTCACAGATACGCAGTATTTT	CASSQERSGFTDTQYF	TRBJ2-3	TRBV4-2	.	few
TGCGCCAGCACTATAAATTTAGGTTATGCGGGCACTGAAGCTTTCTTT	CASTINLGYAGTEAFF	TRBJ1-1	TRBV4-1	.	few
TGCAGCGTTGTTGGGCCAGGCCTCACCGGGGAGCTGTTTTTT	CSVVGPGLTGELFF	TRBJ2-2	TRBV29-1	.	.
TGTGCCAGCAGCTTAGCTCTCGGGGCTGGAAACACCATATATTTT	CASSLALGAGNTIYF	TRBJ1-3	TRBV7-9	.	.
TGCGCCAGCAGTCGAACTAACACTGAAGCTTTCTTT	CASSRTNTEAFF	TRBJ1-1	TRBV10-1	.	.
TGTGCCAGCAGCTTAGCAGGAACAGCCACCGAAAAACTGTTTTTT	CASSLAGTATEKLFF	TRBJ1-4	TRBV7-2	.	few
TGTGCCAGCAGTCCAGGGTCCAATGAGCAGTTCTTC	CASSPGSNEQFF	TRBJ2-1	TRBV6-6	.	few
TGTGCCAGCAGTTTACCTCCCAGGGCGCGGCAGTTCTTC	CASSLPPRARQFF	TRBJ2-1	TRBV28	.	few
TGTGCCAGCAGCCCTAGCGGGGGGGGCACAGATACGCAGTATTTT	CASSPSGGGTDTQYF	TRBJ2-3	TRBV13	TRBD2	.
TGCAGCATGACTTTAAGAGAGGGTAGCACAGATACGCAGTATTTT	CSMTLREGSTDTQYF	TRBJ2-3	TRBV29-1	.	.
TGTGCTAGTGGTTTGACTACTAGGACTAGCGGGGGAGAGACCCAGTACTTC	CASGLTTRTSGGETQYF	TRBJ2-5	TRBV12-5	TRBD2	.
TGCGCCAGCAGCCAAGAAGGGGACAGGGGCTACGAGCAGTACTTC	CASSQEGDRGYEQYF	TRBJ2-7	TRBV4-1	TRBD1	.
TGTGCCAGCAGCAACGGAGGGGCCGGCTACACCTTC	CASSNGGAGYTF	TRBJ1-2	TRBV6-5	.	.
TGTGCCATCAGAGCGGATACCGAAGCTTTCTTT	CAIRADTEAFF	TRBJ1-1	TRBV10-3	.	few
TGTGCCAGCAGCGCACCGGGACTTCGAGGGTCGCCCCAGCATTTT	CASSAPGLRGSPQHF	TRBJ1-5	TRBV7-9	.	few
TGCGCCAGCAGCCCGTCGACAGAAGAGTACGAGCAGTACTTC	CASSPSTEEYEQYF	TRBJ2-7	TRBV5-1	.	few
TGCGCCAGCAGCCACCGGGACAGGGATTCACCCCTCCACTTT	CASSHRDRDSPLHF	TRBJ1-6	TRBV4-1	TRBD1	.
TGTGCCAGCACCGGGGTCATAAACACTGAAGCTTTCTTT	CASTGVINTEAFF	TRBJ1-1	TRBV7-2	.	.
TGCAGCGTCGGGGGACAGGGGCCGGATTCCTACGAGCAGTACTTC	CSVGGQGPDSYEQYF	TRBJ2-7	TRBV29-1	TRBD1	few
TGTGCCAGCAGCTTGGACAGGGGCCCCTCACCCCTCCACTTT	CASSLDRGPSPLHF	TRBJ1-6	TRBV5-4	TRBD1	.
TGTGCCAGTACCCATGGGACAGCGAATCAGCCCCAGCATTTT	CASTHGTANQPQHF	TRBJ1-5	TRBV19	TRBD1	few
TGCGCCAGCAGCCTCCGGGATATGAATGAAAAACTGTTTTTT	CASSLRDMNEKLFF	TRBJ1-4	TRBV5-1	.	.
TGTGCCAGCAGGGACAGGATCAATCAGCCCCAGCATTTT	CASRDRINQPQHF	TRBJ1-5	TRBV6-1	TRBD1	few
TGCGCCAGCAGCCAAGAAGGCAACAACCGGGGAGCAGAGCCGGAGTTTTTT	CASSQEGNNRGAEPEFF	TRBJ2-2	TRBV4-3	.	few
TGTGCCAGCAGCTCAGAGGCGGGGCTGGACACCGGGGAGCTGTTTTTT	CASSSEAGLDTGELFF	TRBJ2-2	TRBV11-2	.	few
TGTGCCAGCAGCCCTGGAGGGATTCAAGGAGATACGCAGTATTTT	CASSPGGIQGDTQYF	TRBJ2-3	TRBV11-3	.	few
TGTGCCAGCAGCTACGGGACAGCGCAAGAGACCCAGTACTTC	CASSYGTAQETQYF	TRBJ2-5	TRBV5-4	TRBD1	few
TGTGCCAGCAGCCCGACAGGGGTGAACACTGAAGCTTTCTTT	CASSPTGVNTEAFF	TRBJ1-1	TRBV7-9	TRBD1	few
TGCGCCAGCAGCCAACCCGGGGGTCGAGGGGAGCAGTTCTTC	CASSQPGGRGEQFF	TRBJ2-1	TRBV4-1	.	.
TGTGCCAGCAGCCTCGCCCGAGGCGGTGAAGCTTTCTTT	CASSLARGGEAFF	TRBJ1-1	TRBV5-8	.	.
TGTGCCAGCAGCCTTTCGACTAGCGGGAGAGACACCGGGGAGCTGTTTTTT	CASSLSTSGRDTGELFF	TRBJ2-2	TRBV6-7	TRBD2	few
TGTGCCAGCAGTCCCCGGGACAGAGCCTATGGCTACACCTTC	CASSPRDRAYGYTF	TRBJ1-2	TRBV28	TRBD1	few
TGCGCCAGCAGCAAGGCAGGACACAGTGCCCCCCGTCCGAACACCGGGGAGCTGTTTTTT	CASSKAGHSAPRPNTGELFF	TRBJ2-2	TRBV23-1	.	few
TGCGCCAGCAGCCTGGGACAGGGGGGGCCCCAGCATTTT	CASSLGQGGPQHF	TRBJ1-5	TRBV4-3	TRBD1	.
TGTGCCAGCTTCGGCGGCAAAGGCTCCTATAATTCACCCCTCCACTTT	CASFGGKGSYNSPLHF	TRBJ1-6	TRBV2	.	.
TGTGCCAGCAGTCTCTCGACAGGCTATCAGCCCCAGCATTTT	CASSLSTGYQPQHF	TRBJ1-5	TRBV28	.	few
TGCGCCAGCAGCTTGGGGCGGGCTAGCGCCGAGACCCAGTACTTC	CASSLGRASAETQYF	TRBJ2-5	TRBV5-1	.	few
TGTGCCAGTAGTATTCCCCGGGAGAACTATGGCTACACCTTC	CASSIPRENYGYTF	TRBJ1-2	TRBV19	.	few